The 29 T cell receptor beta chains listed next were all sequenced from one sample in a study of blood T cell repertoires in COVID-19. The repertoire was sequenced with immunoSEQ multiplex PCR; TCRdb's copy has only in-frame clones and lacks some. Of about 160,000 clones listed, approximately 88% were seen once; the top ten hold around 10%. Sample: peripheral blood. Receptors originate from a woman at least 80 years old with active or convalescent COVID-19.

This chain connects TRBV7-9 to TRBJ2-7, with D unresolved. Germline V CDR1 and CDR2: SEHNR, FQNEAQ (reference sequence). Between the trimmed V and J ends, which lost 7 bases and 3 bases, there was a span of 10 bases. The CDR3 contains 12 residues. The CDR3 DNA sequence: TGTGCCAGCACCCTTAGTGACTACGAGCAGTACTTC. Its protein product is CASTLSDYEQYF.

The chain is built from TRBV29-1 and TRBJ1-2, with TRBD1 identical over 11 bases. The CDR3 is 15 residues long. Germline trimming cut 4 bases from V and 4 bases from J; bases unmatched to any gene: 8. Germline V CDR1 and CDR2: SQVTM, ANQGSEA. CDR3 bases: TGCAGCGTTGCCCGGGACAGGGGGACGGGCTATGGCTACACCTTC. This gives the protein CSVARDRGTGYGYTF.

The genes are TRBV30 and TRBJ2-7, with TRBD1 matching over 9 bases. The V gene end was trimmed by 1 base and the J gene end by 5 bases; junction bases not matched to a gene: 6. The germline V gene has CDR1 GTSNPN and CDR2 SVGIG (reference sequence). The CDR3 loop spans 14 amino acids. DNA of the CDR3: TGTGCCTGGAGTGCAGGGACAGGGTCGAACGAGCAGTACTTC. Its translation is CAWSAGTGSNEQYF.

The gene calls are TRBV5-1 and TRBJ2-7; 8 positions agree with TRBD1. The germline V gene encodes CDR1 SGHRS and CDR2 YFSETQ. V lost 0 bases, J lost 5 bases, and 7 bases stayed unmatched. The CDR3 is made up of 15 amino acids. DNA for the CDR3: TGCGCCAGCAGCTTGGTCAGGACAGGGATGAACGAGCAGTACTTC. It translates to CASSLVRTGMNEQYF.

The rearrangement joins TRBV6-2 or TRBV6-3 to TRBJ2-7, with 7 bases aligning to TRBD1. The germline V gene encodes CDR1 MNHEY and CDR2 SVGEGT. V lost 0 bases to trimming and J lost 3 bases; unmatched junction nucleotides: 8. This CDR3 contains 16 residues. The CDR3 spells CASSYSIGQANYEQYF. The DNA of the CDR3 is TGTGCCAGCAGTTACTCCATAGGACAGGCCAACTACGAGCAGTACTTC.

The rearrangement links TRBV7-2 to TRBJ2-1; 9 nucleotides agree with TRBD1. V shed 1 base and J 8 bases; nucleotides not matched to a gene: 9. The CDR3 runs to 16 residues. CDR1 and CDR2 (germline): SGHTA, FQGNSA. The CDR3 DNA follows: TGTGCCAGCAGCTTAGGAGGGACAGGGCTTTTCTATGAGCAGTTCTTC. The encoded protein is CASSLGGTGLFYEQFF.

The chain carries TRBV11-2 and TRBJ1-2; TRBD1 might be the D (6 bases). Trimming took off 5 bases at V and 3 bases at J, with 13 bases between the two ends. CDR1 and CDR2 from the germline V gene are SGHAT and FQNNGV. The CDR3 totals 14 residues. CDR3 residues: CASSPTGPYYGYTF. CDR3 nucleotide sequence: TGTGCCAGCAGCCCCACAGGGCCCTACTATGGCTACACCTTC.

V usage is TRBV11-3 and J usage is TRBJ2-7; possible D gene TRBD2, 5 bases. V was cut by 5 bases and J by 3 bases, with 5 bases left in between. The CDR3 consists of 11 residues. Germline CDR1 SGHNT, CDR2 YENEEA. CDR3 in DNA: TGTGCCAGCAGCCGGGGCTACGAGCAGTACTTC. Translated: CASSRGYEQYF. The full variable domain, completed using reference TRBV11-3 and TRBJ2-7, is EAGVVQSPRYKIIEKKQPVAFWCNPISGHNTLYWYLQNLGQGPELLIRYENEEAVDDSQLPKDRFSAERLKGVDSTLKIQPAELGDSAVYLCASSRGYEQYFGPGTRLTVT.

V and J are TRBV6-2 or TRBV6-3 and TRBJ2-3; a weak D match, TRBD1 (5 bases). The germline V and J ends were trimmed by 3 bases and 5 bases, with 12 bases remaining between them. This CDR3 spans 14 amino acids. Germline CDR1 and CDR2: MNHEY and SVGEGT. The DNA of the CDR3 is TGTGCCAGCAGTTATACGACAGCGAGAGATACGCAGTATTTT. Translating it yields CASSYTTARDTQYF.

Regarding this clone: Mismatch with germline at one junction end may stem from a read error. The chain recombines TRBV27 with TRBJ1-1; 9 bases map to TRBD1. This CDR3 region has 13 residues. Looked up from germline, CDR1 is MNHEY and CDR2 is SMNVEV (reference sequence). CDR3 DNA sequence: TGTGCCAGCAGCGGGACAGGGAACGCTGAAGCTTTCTTT. Translation: CASSGTGNAEAFF.

This chain uses TRBV30 with TRBJ1-5; D is uncertain. Germline V CDR1 and CDR2: GTSNPN, SVGIG (reference sequence). The CDR3 runs to 13 residues. The ends were cut back, 2 bases at V and 0 bases at J, with 5 bases in the middle. The CDR3 coding sequence is TGTGCCTGGAGTCCCAATAGCAATCAGCCCCAGCATTTT. Translating gives CAWSPNSNQPQHF.

V and J are TRBV12-3 or TRBV12-4 and TRBJ1-5; TRBD1 matches at 7 bases. Germline trimming cut 4 bases from V and 11 bases from J; bases unmatched to any gene: 5. The CDR3 sequence is 12 residues long. In DNA, the CDR3 is TGTGCCAGCAGTTCTTTGACAGGGACCCAGCATTTT. This gives the protein CASSSLTGTQHF.

The chain carries TRBV5-1 and TRBJ2-5; weak D call: TRBD2 (6 bases). The CDR3 has 11 residues. Germline V gene sequence: CDR1 SGHRS, CDR2 YFSETQ. Deletions cut 10 bases from V and 6 bases from J, with 13 bases between. CDR3 in amino acids: CADAGRKTQYF. DNA for the CDR3: TGCGCCGACGCGGGGAGGAAGACCCAGTACTTC.

This sequence joins TRBV19 and TRBJ1-1, with D maybe TRBD1 (5 bases). V dropped 2 bases and J dropped 8 bases, with 15 bases sitting between them. In germline, CDR1 is LNHDA, CDR2 SQIVND (reference sequence). This CDR3 has 14 amino acids. CDR3 in amino acids: CASSINRPITEAFF. In DNA, the CDR3 is TGTGCCAGTAGTATAAACAGGCCGATAACGGAAGCTTTCTTT.

V gene TRBV7-2 combines with J gene TRBJ2-3, with D maybe TRBD2 (6 bases). Trimming removed 5 bases from V and 1 base from J, with 13 bases in between. CDR3 length: 15 residues. In germline, CDR1 is SGHTA, CDR2 FQGNSA. For the CDR3, the DNA is TGTGCCAGCAGCGGTACGGGGGTCGGCACAGATACGCAGTATTTT. Translating gives CASSGTGVGTDTQYF.

This clone was seen only a few times. The gene calls are TRBV30 and TRBJ1-1; 10 nucleotides agree with TRBD1. Germline V gene sequence: CDR1 GTSNPN, CDR2 SVGIG (reference sequence). Unmatched junction bases numbered 4, after V lost 5 bases and J lost 4 bases. This CDR3 is 13 amino acids long. CDR3 protein: CAWLGQGFTEAFF. Written as DNA, the CDR3 is TGTGCCTGGCTGGGACAGGGGTTCACTGAAGCTTTCTTT.

The chain joins TRBV5-5 to TRBJ1-1, with TRBD1 matching over 9 bases. Trimming at V came to 4 bases and at J to 7 bases, leaving 5 bases not matched to a gene. Germline-derived CDR1 and CDR2 are SGHKS and YYEKEE (reference sequence). This CDR3 is built from 13 residues. Written as DNA, the CDR3 is TGTGCCAGCAGCATACAGGGGGCTGGTGAAGCTTTCTTT. Its translation: CASSIQGAGEAFF.

This clone was observed a few times. The rearrangement joins TRBV18 to TRBJ1-2, with 9 bases that match TRBD1. The CDR3 extends over 15 amino acids. With 3 bases clipped from V and 5 bases from J, the junction kept 7 bases outside the gene matches. The germline CDR1 and CDR2 sequences are KGHSH and LQKENI. The chain's CDR3 is CASSPTGGLGYGYTF. DNA for the CDR3: TGTGCCAGCTCACCCACAGGGGGCTTAGGGTATGGCTACACCTTC.

This clone was seen just once. This likely stems from a read error, as it lies one base from a far larger clone. The chain links TRBV10-2 to TRBJ1-5; perhaps TRBD1 as D (6 bases). The CDR3 sequence is 14 residues long. Deletions cut 8 bases from V and 5 bases from J, with 16 bases between. Germline-derived CDR1 and CDR2 are WSHSY and SAAADI. CDR3 region: CASCGGGSYQPQHF. CDR3 sequence (DNA): TGCGCCAGCTGCGGGGGGGGCTCTTATCAGCCCCAGCATTTT.

V is TRBV7-8 and J is TRBJ1-2; tentatively, D is TRBD1 (6 bases). Germline V gene lookup returns CDR1 SGHVS and CDR2 FQNEAQ. The CDR3 runs 14 residues. V was cut by 5 bases and J by 9 bases, with 19 bases left in between. The DNA for the CDR3 is TGTGCCAGCAGCCCCGTTTCTGGGGGCCGGAGCTACACCTTC. This gives the protein CASSPVSGGRSYTF. The full variable domain, rest sourced from reference TRBV7-8 and TRBJ1-2, is GAGVSQSPRYKVAKRGQDVALRCDPISGHVSLFWYQQALGQGPEFLTYFQNEAQLDKSGLPSDRFFAERPEGSVSTLKIQRTQQEDSAVYLCASSPVSGGRSYTFGSGTRLTVV.

The chain employs TRBV4-3 and TRBJ2-7; possible D gene TRBD1, 5 bases. CDR1 and CDR2 (germline): LGHNA, YSLEER. The CDR3 is 14 amino acids. Trimming cost V 2 bases and J 1 base, with 9 bases left between them. The CDR3 loop is CASSQMGQSYEQYF. CDR3 in DNA: TGCGCCAGCAGCCAAATGGGGCAATCCTACGAGCAGTACTTC.

Comment on this clone: At one end the junction does not follow the germline gene, possibly because of a read error. The rearrangement links TRBV18 to TRBJ1-1; TRBD1 aligns across 7 bases. Germline V gene sequence: CDR1 KGHSH, CDR2 LQKENI. This CDR3 comprises 13 residues. The CDR3 nucleotides are TGTGCCAGCTCAGCGACAGGGAACGCTGAAGCTTTCTTT. Translating gives CASSATGNAEAFF.

The CDR3 region is CASQDTATNEKLFF. Written as DNA, the CDR3 is TGTGCCAGCCAGGACACTGCAACTAATGAAAAACTGTTTTTT. The rearrangement joins TRBV6-6 to TRBJ1-4, with D tentatively TRBD1 (5 bases). Trimming stripped 8 bases from V and 0 bases from J, with 10 bases between. This CDR3 region has 14 residues. Germline CDR1 and CDR2: MNHNY and SVGAGI (reference sequence).

V usage is TRBV6-4 and J usage is TRBJ2-1; TRBD1 matches at 8 bases. The CDR3 runs 14 residues. Per germline, CDR1 MRHNA and CDR2 SNTAGT. J gave up 5 bases and V 6 bases, and 6 bases lay outside the gene matches. The CDR3 DNA follows: TGTGCCAGCAGGAGGACAGGGTCGGACAATGAGCAGTTCTTC. As protein: CASRRTGSDNEQFF.

This clone has more than one count but fewer than ten. The V call is TRBV6-2 or TRBV6-3, the J call TRBJ1-1; tentatively, D is TRBD1 (6 bases). The CDR3 loop spans 15 amino acids. V gave up 5 bases and J gave up 0 bases, with 13 bases separating them. CDR1 and CDR2 from the germline V gene are MNHEY and SVGEGT. Here the CDR3 reads CASSQRTAMNTEAFF. CDR3 DNA: TGTGCCAGCAGTCAACGGACAGCCATGAACACTGAAGCTTTCTTT.

This rearrangement joins TRBV19 to TRBJ1-1; 10 bases align to TRBD1. This CDR3 contains 13 residues. The V gene's germline CDR1 is LNHDA and CDR2 SQIVND (reference sequence). The V segment lost 5 bases and the J segment 12 bases; nucleotides outside the gene matches: 9. The CDR3 reads CASSDRGPGRPFF. In DNA, the CDR3 is TGTGCCAGTAGTGACAGGGGGCCCGGGAGGCCTTTCTTT.

This chain links TRBV11-2 with TRBJ2-2; possible D gene TRBD2, 6 bases. CDR1 SGHAT and CDR2 FQNNGV come from the germline V gene. The CDR3 covers 13 residues. V lost 5 bases, J lost 9 bases, and 13 bases lay in between. The CDR3 DNA sequence: TGTGCCAGCAGCGTCTCGGGACTCCGGGAGCTGTTTTTT. Translated: CASSVSGLRELFF.

V gene TRBV6-2 or TRBV6-3 combines with J gene TRBJ1-5; 8 nucleotides align to TRBD1. The germline V gene encodes CDR1 MNHEY and CDR2 SVGEGT. The length of the CDR3 is 14 residues. The junction had 6 bases not matched to a gene; V was cut back by 4 bases and J by 7 bases. The CDR3 sequence is CASSWGQARQPQHF. CDR3 bases: TGTGCCAGCAGTTGGGGACAGGCACGGCAGCCCCAGCATTTT.

V gene TRBV19 combines with J gene TRBJ1-1, with 8 bases fitting TRBD1. This CDR3 spans 15 amino acids. Trimming cost V 6 bases and J 1 base; bases outside gene matches: 7. Germline V gives CDR1 LNHDA, CDR2 SQIVND (reference sequence). The CDR3 bases are TGTGCCAGTAGGGACTCGGACAGGGCGAACACTGAAGCTTTCTTT. The encoded protein is CASRDSDRANTEAFF.